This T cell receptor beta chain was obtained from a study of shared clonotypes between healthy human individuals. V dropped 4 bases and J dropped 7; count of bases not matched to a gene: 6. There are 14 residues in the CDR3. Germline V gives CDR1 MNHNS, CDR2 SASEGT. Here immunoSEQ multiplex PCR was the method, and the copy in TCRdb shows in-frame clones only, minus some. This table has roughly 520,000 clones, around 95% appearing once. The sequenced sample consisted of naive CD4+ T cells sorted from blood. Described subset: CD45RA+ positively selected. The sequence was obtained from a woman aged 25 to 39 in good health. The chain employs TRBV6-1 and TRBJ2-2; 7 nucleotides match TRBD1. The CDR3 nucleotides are TGTGCCAGCAGTGGAGAGACAGGGATCGGGGAGCTGTTTTTT. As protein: CASSGETGIGELFF.